This T cell receptor beta chain was captured in a study of memory CD4+ T cells and cytomegalovirus serostatus. Using immunoSEQ multiplex PCR, the repertoire was profiled, and TCRdb retains in-frame clones only, with some absent. This table has tens of thousands of clones, 70% to 85% appearing once. Single viable CD3+CD4+CD8-CD45RO+ cells were sorted as the memory CD4+ T cells. V lost 5 bases and J 6 bases, leaving 17 bases between the germline ends. Germline lookup yields CDR1 MNHNY and CDR2 SVGAGI (reference sequence). This CDR3 has 15 residues. The V call is TRBV6-6, the J call TRBJ2-1, with a tentative D call TRBD1 (5 bases). The source material was memory CD4+ T cells from blood. The receptor was isolated from an adult in good health and CMV-seropositive. The CDR3 loop reads CASSPTRETGNEQFF. The CDR3, as DNA: TGTGCCAGCAGTCCTACCAGGGAAACGGGCAATGAGCAGTTCTTC.